What follows are 32 T cell receptor beta chains derived from one specimen sequenced in a study of blood T cells in healthy people across ages. For the second PCR, which ran for roughly 6 to 12 cycles, a sample-barcoded 5' primer and a J-beta primer mix were used. TCRdb fed the 5' RACE reads into MiXCR, producing one record per CDR3 protein. In the table there are around 1.5 million distinct CDR3 sequences, around 36% of which are singletons. Sequencing input: blood. The receptors originated from a woman aged 30 to 39 in good health.

This clonotype was picked up one time. The CDR3 carries no conserved terminal phenylalanine or tryptophan, so it likely arises from a read error. The chain recombines TRBV20-1 with TRBJ2-3; 11 nucleotides agree with TRBD2. Per the germline V gene, CDR1 is DFQATT and CDR2 is SNEGSKA (reference sequence). V dropped 6 bases and J dropped 1; count of bases not matched to a gene: 9. The CDR3 is 16 amino acids. CDR3 bases: TGCAGTGCGACACTAGCGGGAGCGAAAGGCACAGATACGCAGTATTGT. Encoded protein: CSATLAGAKGTDTQYC.

This clonotype was recorded a few times. The V gene is TRBV5-1, the J gene TRBJ2-7; TRBD1 matches 7 bases. The germline gives CDR1 SGHRS, CDR2 YFSETQ. CDR3 length: 14 amino acids. V gave up 0 bases and J gave up 4 bases; unmatched junction bases: 4. The CDR3 sequence is CASSLAAQGYEQYF. Here the CDR3 DNA reads TGCGCCAGCAGCTTGGCCGCACAGGGGTACGAGCAGTACTTC.

This chain connects TRBV7-8 to TRBJ2-1; D is perhaps TRBD1 or TRBD2 (6 bases each). The CDR3 contains 14 residues. The V end was cut by 2 bases, the J end by 8 bases, with 13 bases between. Looked up from germline, CDR1 is SGHVS and CDR2 is FQNEAQ. The CDR3 spells CASSLLIGGDEQFF. CDR3 sequence (DNA): TGTGCCAGCAGCTTATTGATCGGGGGCGATGAGCAGTTCTTC.

Details on this clonotype: The limits of the CDR3 on the DNA are not certain, so only TCRdb's listed CDR3 is given. The rearrangement joins TRBV7-2 to TRBJ2-3; the D segment call TRBD1 is taken from the table without a DNA check. CDR1 is SGHTA, CDR2 FQGNSA, per germline. The CDR3 is 16 amino acids long, termini counted. CDR3 loop: CASGWVGRGIRDTPYF.

This clonotype was found once. This sequence joins TRBV12-3 or TRBV12-4 and TRBJ2-3; a possible D gene is TRBD2 (6 bases). Trimming cost V 7 bases and J 5 bases, with 16 bases left between them. The CDR3 runs to 14 residues. The CDR3 DNA follows: TGTGCCAGCACCGCGGGACTCACGGGAGATACGCAGTATTTT. Translating it yields CASTAGLTGDTQYF.

V gene TRBV9 combines with J gene TRBJ2-1; a weak D match, TRBD2 (6 bases). Trimming removed 0 bases at V and 7 bases at J, with 14 bases between. Looked up from germline, CDR1 is SGDLS and CDR2 is YYNGEE. The CDR3 extends over 15 amino acids. The CDR3 coding sequence is TGTGCCAGCAGCGTAGGGCGGGACCCTGGGAATGAGCAGTTCTTC. Amino acid sequence: CASSVGRDPGNEQFF. The variable domain in full, with the rest retrieved from reference TRBV9 and TRBJ2-1, is DSGVTQTPKHLITATGQRVTLRCSPRSGDLSVYWYQQSLDQGLQFLIQYYNGEERAKGNILERFSAQQFPDLHSELNLSSLELGDSALYFCASSVGRDPGNEQFFGPGTRLTVL.

This clonotype was detected many times. CDR3 protein: CASNSPDQGTDTQYF. In DNA, the CDR3 is TGCGCCAGCAATTCCCCGGACCAGGGCACAGATACGCAGTATTTT. The rearrangement joins TRBV4-1 to TRBJ2-3; the D is unclear. The CDR3 loop spans 15 amino acids. Germline V gene sequence: CDR1 MGHRA, CDR2 YSYEKL. Trimming took off 7 bases at V and 1 base at J, with 15 bases between the two ends.

The chain employs TRBV12-3 or TRBV12-4 and TRBJ2-5; D tentatively reads TRBD1 or TRBD2 (5 bases each). CDR3 length: 17 residues. Trimming took off 6 bases at V and 0 bases at J, with 20 bases between the two ends. This chain's CDR3 is CASSFPEGREYQETQYF. The DNA for the CDR3 is TGTGCCAGCAGCTTTCCCGAGGGCAGGGAGTACCAAGAGACCCAGTACTTC.

This clonotype has a handful of counts. This rearrangement joins TRBV21-1 to TRBJ1-2. TRBV21-1 represents a pseudogene. CDR3 length equals 13 residues. CDR3 sequence: CASPEKVYYGYTF. The CDR3 DNA reads TGTGCCAGCCCCGAAAAGGTCTACTATGGCTACACCTTC.

The sample holds a few counts of this clonotype. The CDR3, as DNA: TGTGCCAGCACCGGAGGAAAAGGCTACAATGAGCAGTTCTTC. Amino acid sequence: CASTGGKGYNEQFF. The chain recombines TRBV11-2 with TRBJ2-1, with D possibly TRBD2 on 5 matching bases. Germline lookup yields CDR1 SGHAT and CDR2 FQNNGV. V was cut by 7 bases and J by 3 bases, with 13 bases left in between. CDR3 size: 14 residues.

The J gene is TRBJ2-2, the V gene TRBV29-1; TRBD1 might be the D (5 bases). Trimming took off 6 bases at V and 4 bases at J, with 9 bases between the two ends. CDR3 length equals 12 residues. Germline assignment: CDR1 SQVTM and CDR2 ANQGSEA. The CDR3: CSVRESTGELFF. CDR3 nucleotide sequence: TGCAGCGTCAGGGAAAGCACCGGGGAGCTGTTTTTT.

For this clonotype: One end of the junction is discordant with germline, which a read error may explain. The chain recombines TRBV28 with TRBJ2-7; D remains ambiguous. Germline-derived CDR1 and CDR2 are MDHEN and SYDVKM. The CDR3 consists of 13 residues. The CDR3 loop is CACSQALVYEQYF. For the CDR3, the DNA is TGTGCCTGCAGTCAGGCGCTCGTTTACGAGCAGTACTTC.

This clonotype was recorded a few times. This sequence joins TRBV21-1 and TRBJ2-7; whether TRBD2, the table's D call, matches the DNA was not checked. TRBV21-1 is listed as a pseudogene. This CDR3 contains 15 residues. Here the CDR3 reads CASSIRTTPLYEQYF. DNA for the CDR3: TGTGCCAGCAGCATACGGACTACTCCTCTCTACGAGCAGTACTTC.

This clonotype was found a few times. V is TRBV25-1 and J is TRBJ2-1; maybe TRBD1 (6 bases). V shed 3 bases and J shed 8 bases, with 20 bases lying between them. The CDR3 consists of 16 residues. Germline V gene data show CDR1 as MGHDK and CDR2 as SYGVNS. Here the CDR3 reads CASSDRRDPKGDEQFF. The CDR3 DNA reads as TGTGCCAGCAGTGACCGCCGGGACCCTAAGGGGGATGAGCAGTTCTTC.

This chain links TRBV5-6 with TRBJ2-7; tentatively, D is TRBD1 (6 bases). The CDR3 is made up of 15 amino acids. Trimming pared 4 bases from V and 10 bases from J, leaving 24 bases between. Germline V gene lookup returns CDR1 SGHDT and CDR2 YYEEEE. The CDR3 sequence: CASSPRGLGGSAQYF. In DNA, the CDR3 is TGTGCCAGCAGCCCCCGAGGATTAGGGGGTAGTGCCCAGTACTTC.

The V gene is TRBV7-9, the J gene TRBJ2-7; D is unclear. V gave up 5 bases and J gave up 5 bases, with 10 bases separating them. Per the germline V gene, CDR1 is SEHNR and CDR2 is FQNEAQ (reference sequence). The CDR3 is made up of 12 amino acids. In DNA, the CDR3 is TGTGCCAGCAGCCGGTGGGCCGACGAGCAGTACTTC. Protein: CASSRWADEQYF. Full variable domain (remainder filled in from reference TRBV7-9 and TRBJ2-7): DTGVSQNPRHKITKRGQNVTFRCDPISEHNRLYWYRQTLGQGPEFLTYFQNEAQLEKSRLLSDRFSAERPKGSFSTLEIQRTEQGDSAMYLCASSRWADEQYFGPGTRLTVT.

The chain recombines TRBV5-7 with TRBJ2-7, with 7 nucleotides matching TRBD1. TRBV5-7 is marked as an open reading frame, function uncertain. V was pared by 1 base and J by 3 bases, with 7 bases of the junction left unmatched. This CDR3 region has 15 residues. This chain's CDR3 is CASSLSPDRDYEQYF. Written as DNA, the CDR3 is TGTGCCAGCAGCTTGTCTCCCGACAGGGACTACGAGCAGTACTTC.

Concerning this clonotype itself: Relative to the germline gene, one junction end is altered; a read error may explain this. This rearrangement joins TRBV7-2 to TRBJ1-6; D call uncertain. Germline V gene sequence: CDR1 SGHTA, CDR2 FQGNSA. The CDR3 is made up of 16 amino acids. CDR3 coding DNA: TGTGCCAGCAGCCCCCGAGGGCAGTATGCATATTCGCCCCTCCACTTT. It translates to CASSPRGQYAYSPLHF.

The chain uses TRBV7-3 and TRBJ1-6, with 8 nucleotides matching TRBD1. CDR1 is SGHTA and CDR2 is FQGTGA in the germline V gene. This CDR3 region has 16 residues. V shed 10 bases, J shed 2 bases, and the junction held 10 bases outside the gene matches. The CDR3 reads CATLSDRVAYNSPLHF. In DNA, the CDR3 is TGTGCCACCTTATCGGACAGGGTAGCCTATAATTCACCCCTCCACTTT.

J is TRBJ2-5 and V is TRBV7-2; no clear D. This CDR3 spans 13 amino acids. With 4 bases removed from V and 9 bases from J, the gap between germline ends came to 15 bases. Germline CDR1 SGHTA, CDR2 FQGNSA. Here the CDR3 reads CASSSTRNEAQYF. CDR3 DNA: TGTGCCAGCAGCTCCACCAGAAACGAGGCCCAGTACTTC.

J is TRBJ2-1 and V is TRBV5-5; no firm D call. The germline V gene encodes CDR1 SGHKS and CDR2 YYEKEE (reference sequence). V was pared by 5 bases and J by 0 bases, with 15 bases between. This CDR3 has 16 residues. CDR3 loop: CASRPPPVSSYNEQFF. CDR3 DNA: TGTGCCAGCAGACCCCCGCCCGTAAGCTCCTACAATGAGCAGTTCTTC.

The chain has TRBV4-1 and TRBJ1-1; 8 positions match TRBD1. Trimming removed 3 bases from V and 5 bases from J; junction bases left unmatched: 5. In germline, CDR1 is MGHRA, CDR2 YSYEKL. This CDR3 comprises 14 residues. CDR3 nucleotide sequence: TGCGCCAGCAGCCAGGAAGACAGGGGTACTGAAGCTTTCTTT. This codes for CASSQEDRGTEAFF.

The rearrangement uses TRBV19 and TRBJ2-5; D is possibly TRBD1 (6 bases). This CDR3 comprises 12 residues. Trimming stripped 1 base from V and 11 bases from J, with 11 bases between. CDR1 and CDR2 from the germline V gene are LNHDA and SQIVND (reference sequence). For the CDR3, the DNA is TGTGCCAGTAGTATAGGGGGGCGAGAGCAGTACTTC. Translated, it gives CASSIGGREQYF.

The rearrangement joins TRBV2 to TRBJ2-1; D call uncertain. Looked up from germline, CDR1 is SNHLY and CDR2 is FYNNEI. The CDR3 loop spans 12 amino acids. Deletions cut 1 base from V and 12 bases from J, with 10 bases between. The CDR3 nucleotides read TGTGCCAGCAGTGAAGGGAACTATGTGCAGTTCTTC. This codes for CASSEGNYVQFF. Full variable domain (remainder filled in from reference TRBV2 and TRBJ2-1): EPEVTQTPSHQVTQMGQEVILRCVPISNHLYFYWYRQILGQKVEFLVSFYNNEISEKSEIFDDQFSVERPDGSNFTLKIRSTKLEDSAMYFCASSEGNYVQFFGPGTRLTVL.

This clonotype was observed a handful of times. The rearrangement uses TRBV9 and TRBJ2-7; D might be TRBD1 (6 bases). The germline V gene encodes CDR1 SGDLS and CDR2 YYNGEE. V lost 3 bases and J 3 bases, leaving 16 bases between the germline ends. This CDR3 region has 15 residues. The CDR3 DNA reads TGTGCCAGCAGCGGCGCACCAGGGGCACACTACGAGCAGTACTTC. This gives the protein CASSGAPGAHYEQYF.

This clonotype was counted between two and nine times. The J gene is TRBJ1-1, the V gene TRBV29-1; TRBD1 matches 12 bases. V dropped 3 bases and J dropped 4; count of bases not matched to a gene: 6. This CDR3 has 15 amino acids. Germline lookup yields CDR1 SQVTM and CDR2 ANQGSEA. In DNA, the CDR3 is TGCAGCGTTGAGGGGGACAGGGGGCGGGTCACTGAAGCTTTCTTT. This translates into CSVEGDRGRVTEAFF.

The chain uses TRBV7-9 and TRBJ2-5, with 9 bases identical to TRBD2. The trim removed 5 bases at V and 4 bases at J, leaving 17 bases unmatched. CDR3 size: 18 residues. Germline V CDR1 and CDR2: SEHNR, FQNEAQ (reference sequence). The CDR3 loop reads CASSTRTSALSPGETQYF. In nucleotides, the CDR3 is TGTGCCAGCAGCACCAGGACTAGCGCACTATCCCCGGGAGAGACCCAGTACTTC.

The chain combines TRBV24-1 with TRBJ2-3, with 7 bases matching TRBD1. After removal of 6 bases from V and 11 bases from J, the junction contained 7 bases not matched to a gene. Germline V CDR1 and CDR2: KGHDR, SFDVKD. The CDR3 loop spans 12 amino acids. The CDR3 DNA reads as TGTGCCACCAGTCCTTTGACAGGGTTGCAGTATTTT. This translates into CATSPLTGLQYF.

This clonotype came up a few times. The rearrangement joins TRBV2 to TRBJ2-1, with a tentative D call TRBD2 (6 bases). CDR3 length equals 12 residues. Trimming pared 7 bases from V and 10 bases from J, leaving 14 bases between. The germline V gene encodes CDR1 SNHLY and CDR2 FYNNEI. The CDR3 bases are TGTGCCAGCACCCGGACTAAAAAAGAGCAGTTCTTC. This codes for CASTRTKKEQFF.

A few counts support this clonotype. A much more abundant neighbour one base away suggests this may be a read error. The V call is TRBV9, the J call TRBJ2-7, with D unclear. The V gene lost 0 bases and the J gene lost 3 bases, with 7 bases spanning the gap. CDR1 and CDR2 (germline): SGDLS, YYNGEE. The CDR3 is made up of 13 amino acids. The DNA of the CDR3 is TGTGCCAGCAGCGTAGCTTGGGGCTACGAGCAGTACTTC. Translation: CASSVAWGYEQYF.

In its sample, this clonotype was seen a few times. V usage is TRBV15 and J usage is TRBJ1-1, with D possibly matching TRBD1 (6 bases). The CDR3 runs to 13 residues. Germline CDR1 and CDR2: LNHNV and YYDKDF (reference sequence). With 6 bases removed from V and 3 bases from J, the gap between germline ends came to 11 bases. This CDR3 is CATSRSGDTEAFF. The DNA for the CDR3 is TGTGCCACCAGTAGGTCAGGGGACACTGAAGCTTTCTTT.

This clonotype has only a few counts. The V and J genes are TRBV29-1 and TRBJ2-7, with 10 bases matching TRBD2. Germline V gene data show CDR1 as SQVTM and CDR2 as ANQGSEA. J was trimmed by 6 bases and V by 4 bases; bases with no gene match: 9. This CDR3 region has 14 residues. The DNA of the CDR3 is TGCAGCGTTGGAGGTGGTAGCGGGAGGAGCGAGCAGTACTTC. It translates to CSVGGGSGRSEQYF.